This T cell receptor (beta chain) was found in a study of blood T cells in healthy people across ages. The use of a sample-barcoded 5' primer and a J-beta primer mix characterized a second PCR of about 7 to 12 cycles. Via MiXCR, TCRdb re-called the 5' RACE reads, giving one row per CDR3 protein. Altogether just under 550,000 distinct CDR3 sequences are present, less than 25% being singletons, with the ten largest covering 8.7%. These records were also assigned to another study, of T cells of mothers and their children. As reported in that work: Three healthy Caucasian mothers, along with their six children, served as the donors. A primer called M1S, used in the second PCR, added sample barcodes and 2-4 random nucleotides.

Sequences were obtained from blood. This clonotype originated in a boy younger than 18 in good health.

Written as DNA, the CDR3 is TGTGCCAGCAGCAAAGCGGGAGGGCCTTTAGTCTCCTACAATGAGCAGTTCTTC. It encodes CASSKAGGPLVSYNEQFF. The V call is TRBV7-3, the J call TRBJ2-1, with 10 positions matching TRBD2. Trimming cost V 5 bases and J 0 bases; bases outside gene matches: 10. The CDR3 contains 18 residues. Germline CDR1 and CDR2: SGHTA and FQGTGA.